This T cell receptor (beta chain) comes out of a study of identical twins. General observations from the study: Out-of-frame alpha sequences common to twins exhibited a surplus of low generation probability. Zero-insertion analyses could be partly confounded by invariant MAIT and iNKT cells.

In the case of this clonotype: What it binds is unknown.

V dropped 0 bases and J dropped 3 bases, with 13 bases sitting between them. Per the germline V gene, CDR1 is LGHNA and CDR2 is YNFKEQ. The CDR3 has 16 residues. TCRdb passed the 5' RACE reads through MiXCR, listing each CDR3 protein once. The top ten hold around 0.3% of the sample, which has roughly 1,500,000 distinct CDR3 sequences, around 29% seen once. What was sequenced was cord blood. The chain couples TRBV4-2 to TRBJ2-3; D may correspond to TRBD1 or TRBD2 (5 bases each). The receptor comes from a newborn girl in good health. The CDR3: CASSQDGGPPTDTQYF. The CDR3 DNA sequence: TGTGCCAGCAGCCAAGATGGGGGTCCTCCGACAGATACGCAGTATTTT.